The source of this T cell receptor (beta chain) is a study of blood T cell repertoires in COVID-19. Produced via immunoSEQ multiplex PCR; TCRdb's table is partial and in-frame only. Seen here are 270,000 or so clones, about four fifths observed once, and the top ten hold roughly 1.6%. This receptor was taken from a human donor with COVID-19, enrolled during active disease. The donor label of this sample is uncertain. Material: peripheral blood.

CDR3 bases: TGTGCCAGCAGCCCCCGGGACAGGGCTGGCGAGCAGTACTTC. Its protein product is CASSPRDRAGEQYF. The J gene is TRBJ2-7, the V gene TRBV3-1 (or the pseudogene TRBV3-2); 9 nucleotides match TRBD1. There are 14 residues in the CDR3. Trimming cost V 4 bases and J 6 bases; bases outside gene matches: 7. Germline V gene sequence: CDR1 LGHDT, CDR2 YNNKEL (reference sequence).